The 27 T cell receptor beta chains below come from one sample, sequenced in a study of blood T cell repertoires in COVID-19. The table came from immunoSEQ multiplex PCR; TCRdb's copy has only in-frame clones and leaves some out. The sample yields about 47,000 clones, about 87% seen once. Material: peripheral blood. The receptors here all came from a human donor with active COVID-19. The donor label of this sample is uncertain.

This clone occurred once. The J gene is TRBJ1-4, the V gene TRBV7-9, with 10 positions matching TRBD1. The germline V gene has CDR1 SEHNR and CDR2 FQNEAQ (reference sequence). The CDR3 totals 15 residues. Germline trimming cut 4 bases from V and 8 bases from J; bases unmatched to any gene: 7. The CDR3 DNA sequence: TGTGCCAGCAGCTCAAGGACAGGGGGGCTAGAAAAACTGTTTTTT. Translation: CASSSRTGGLEKLFF. The whole variable domain, remainder taken from reference TRBV7-9 and TRBJ1-4, is DTGVSQNPRHKITKRGQNVTFRCDPISEHNRLYWYRQTLGQGPEFLTYFQNEAQLEKSRLLSDRFSAERPKGSFSTLEIQRTEQGDSAMYLCASSSRTGGLEKLFFGSGTQLSVL.

The V gene is TRBV2, the J gene TRBJ1-2; a possible D gene is TRBD1 (5 bases). The CDR3 consists of 12 residues. V was pared by 8 bases and J by 8 bases, with 15 bases between. Germline V gene sequence: CDR1 SNHLY, CDR2 FYNNEI. CDR3 DNA: TGTGCCAGCGGCTCCGGGGGACTCGGCTACACCTTC. It specifies CASGSGGLGYTF.

The V gene is TRBV28, the J gene TRBJ1-5; D remains unclear. This CDR3 is built from 13 residues. Trimming removed 6 bases at V and 5 bases at J, with 11 bases between. Per the germline V gene, CDR1 is MDHEN and CDR2 is SYDVKM. CDR3 sequence: CASRSRKDQPQHF. The CDR3 DNA reads TGTGCCAGCAGGTCGCGTAAAGATCAGCCCCAGCATTTT.

The chain joins TRBV28 to TRBJ2-4; D perhaps matches TRBD1 (7 bases). Germline V lookup: CDR1 MDHEN, CDR2 SYDVKM. The CDR3 has 15 residues. Trimming took 4 bases from V and 6 from J, leaving 16 bases between them. This chain's CDR3 is CASSSLSGGRNIQYF. The DNA for the CDR3 is TGTGCCAGCAGTTCGCTCTCAGGGGGGCGAAACATTCAGTACTTC.

The chain has TRBV5-5 and TRBJ1-1; TRBD1 might be the D (5 bases). CDR3 length equals 15 residues. CDR1 SGHKS and CDR2 YYEKEE come from the germline V gene (reference sequence). V lost 1 base and J lost 4, with 14 bases in between. The chain's CDR3 is CASSLRGSVVTEAFF. The CDR3 DNA is TGTGCCAGCAGCTTGAGGGGTTCTGTTGTCACTGAAGCTTTCTTT.

The genes are TRBV7-9 and TRBJ2-7; TRBD2 is a possible D gene (6 bases). The CDR3 has 15 amino acids. Germline-derived CDR1 and CDR2 are SEHNR and FQNEAQ (reference sequence). The V and J ends lost 4 bases and 3 bases respectively, with 16 bases between them. The CDR3 nucleotides read TGTGCCAGCAGCTCGGGAGTTACAAAGGGCTACGAGCAGTACTTC. Amino acid sequence: CASSSGVTKGYEQYF.

This clone was seen a few times. The CDR3 is CASSPAGRPGEPQHF. For the CDR3, the DNA is TGTGCCAGCAGCCCCGCAGGGCGGCCAGGGGAGCCCCAGCATTTT. The genes are TRBV5-6 and TRBJ1-5; perhaps TRBD1 as D (6 bases). Germline-derived CDR1 and CDR2 are SGHDT and YYEEEE. CDR3 size: 15 residues. Trimming cost V 4 bases and J 8 bases, with 19 bases left between them.

This CDR3 reads CASSLVLADLTGELFF. For the CDR3, the DNA is TGTGCCAGCAGCTTAGTACTAGCGGATTTGACCGGGGAGCTGTTTTTT. The chain links TRBV7-9 to TRBJ2-2, with 8 bases that match TRBD2. CDR3 length: 16 residues. The germline gives CDR1 SEHNR, CDR2 FQNEAQ (reference sequence). Unmatched junction bases numbered 6, after V lost 1 base and J lost 5 bases. Full variable domain (remainder filled in from reference TRBV7-9 and TRBJ2-2): DTGVSQNPRHKITKRGQNVTFRCDPISEHNRLYWYRQTLGQGPEFLTYFQNEAQLEKSRLLSDRFSAERPKGSFSTLEIQRTEQGDSAMYLCASSLVLADLTGELFFGEGSRLTVL.

This clone showed up just a few times. This sequence joins TRBV28 and TRBJ2-1, with 7 bases aligning to TRBD1. Germline CDR1 reads MDHEN; CDR2 reads SYDVKM. The CDR3 covers 14 residues. Trimming at V came to 9 bases and at J to 6 bases, leaving 11 bases not matched to a gene. CDR3 bases: TGTGCCAGTATCTCGGGACAGTCGATCAATGAGCAGTTCTTC. It translates to CASISGQSINEQFF.

J is TRBJ1-2 and V is TRBV5-1, with 11 positions matching TRBD1. This CDR3 is built from 13 residues. Losses at the gene ends were 4 bases for V and 8 bases for J; bases not matched to a gene: 4. Germline V gene sequence: CDR1 SGHRS, CDR2 YFSETQ. The CDR3 loop is CASSPGQGGGYTF. The CDR3, as DNA: TGCGCCAGCAGCCCGGGACAGGGGGGCGGCTACACCTTC.

The chain combines TRBV10-3 with TRBJ1-2; unclear D gene. This CDR3 is 11 amino acids long. V lost 0 bases and J 7 bases, leaving 3 bases between the germline ends. Germline-derived CDR1 and CDR2 are ENHRY and SYGVKD. The CDR3 loop reads CAISESAGYTF. DNA for the CDR3: TGTGCCATCAGTGAGTCGGCTGGCTACACCTTC.

The chain combines TRBV20-1 with TRBJ2-3; 8 bases align to TRBD2. From germline, CDR1 is DFQATT and CDR2 SNEGSKA (reference sequence). CDR3 length equals 14 residues. The junction had 7 bases not matched to a gene; V was cut back by 3 bases and J by 5 bases. CDR3 bases: TGCAGTGCTAGTGTGCGGGGGGCTGGAGATACGCAGTATTTT. Protein: CSASVRGAGDTQYF.

V usage is TRBV4-3 and J usage is TRBJ2-2; D is unclear. The CDR3 totals 15 residues. Germline CDR1 reads LGHNA; CDR2 reads YSLEER. V shed 4 bases and J shed 7 bases, with 16 bases lying between them. The CDR3 spells CASSRGGLTIGELFF. The CDR3 nucleotides read TGCGCCAGCAGCCGCGGCGGATTGACCATCGGGGAGCTGTTTTTT.

The V and J genes are TRBV7-9 and TRBJ1-1; TRBD1 aligns across 12 bases. J gave up 1 base and V 4 bases, and 1 base lay outside the gene matches. Germline CDR1 SEHNR, CDR2 FQNEAQ (reference sequence). CDR3 length: 15 residues. This CDR3 is CASSWGQGANTEAFF. The CDR3 bases are TGTGCCAGCAGCTGGGGACAGGGGGCGAACACTGAAGCTTTCTTT.

This clone has a single count. The chain employs TRBV19 and TRBJ1-5; weak D call: TRBD1 (5 bases). Germline lookup yields CDR1 LNHDA and CDR2 SQIVND (reference sequence). CDR3 length equals 15 residues. V lost 2 bases and J 3 bases, leaving 11 bases between the germline ends. The CDR3 loop is CASSIRQSYNQPQHF. The CDR3 bases are TGTGCCAGTAGTATACGACAGTCCTACAATCAGCCCCAGCATTTT. Full variable domain (outside the CDR3, taken from reference TRBV19 and TRBJ1-5): DGGITQSPKYLFRKEGQNVTLSCEQNLNHDAMYWYRQDPGQGLRLIYYSQIVNDFQKGDIAEGYSVSREKKESFPLTVTSAQKNPTAFYLCASSIRQSYNQPQHFGDGTRLSIL.

The V and J genes are TRBV11-2 and TRBJ1-5, with a weak D call TRBD1 (5 bases). Germline CDR1 and CDR2: SGHAT and FQNNGV. This CDR3 comprises 13 residues. Trimming took 3 bases from V and 4 from J, leaving 7 bases between them. This chain's CDR3 is CASSFGGNQPQHF. CDR3 bases: TGTGCCAGCAGCTTTGGGGGGAATCAGCCCCAGCATTTT. Full variable domain (missing parts from reference TRBV11-2 and TRBJ1-5): EAGVAQSPRYKIIEKRQSVAFWCNPISGHATLYWYQQILGQGPKLLIQFQNNGVVDDSQLPKDRFSAERLKGVDSTLKIQPAKLEDSAVYLCASSFGGNQPQHFGDGTRLSIL.

This clone has a handful of counts. The chain recombines TRBV28 with TRBJ1-5; D not resolved. CDR3 length: 12 residues. CDR1 is MDHEN and CDR2 is SYDVKM in the germline V gene. Trimming cost V 7 bases and J 5 bases, with 9 bases left between them. CDR3 coding DNA: TGTGCCAGCACCGGTAACTATCAGCCCCAGCATTTT. Its protein is CASTGNYQPQHF.

The chain uses TRBV18 and TRBJ1-1; D unclear. Germline CDR1 and CDR2: KGHSH and LQKENI. V lost 2 bases to trimming and J lost 6 bases, with 13 bases between them. The CDR3 is 14 amino acids. The CDR3 DNA sequence: TGTGCCAGCTCACCAGGCGGGGAGCGCGCTGAAGCTTTCTTT. It translates to CASSPGGERAEAFF.

The rearrangement joins TRBV2 to TRBJ1-1, with D maybe TRBD1 (6 bases). The CDR3 runs to 14 residues. V was pared by 2 bases and J by 9 bases, with 16 bases between. Looked up from germline, CDR1 is SNHLY and CDR2 is FYNNEI. The CDR3 bases are TGTGCCAGCAGTGAAACCCCCGGGCAGGGGAAAGCTTTCTTT. This encodes CASSETPGQGKAFF.

The chain carries TRBV4-1 and TRBJ2-2, with TRBD1 identical over 8 bases. Trimming cost V 4 bases and J 6 bases; bases outside gene matches: 10. Germline V CDR1 and CDR2: MGHRA, YSYEKL. The CDR3 spans 16 residues. In DNA form, the CDR3 reads TGCGCCAGCAGCCGGATAATACAGGGGGTCTCCGGGGAGCTGTTTTTT. Translating it yields CASSRIIQGVSGELFF.

The V and J genes are TRBV21-1 and TRBJ2-3; TRBD2, the table's D call, was not compared with the DNA. TRBV21-1 is shown as a pseudogene. This CDR3 spans 15 amino acids. CDR3 nucleotides: TGTGCCAGCAGTGGATCCCCCGGGGACACAGATACGCAGTATTTT. Residues: CASSGSPGDTDTQYF.

The V call is TRBV4-1, the J call TRBJ2-3; 7 bases align to TRBD2. With 1 base clipped from V and 5 bases from J, the junction kept 12 bases outside the gene matches. CDR3 length: 17 amino acids. Germline V gene lookup returns CDR1 MGHRA and CDR2 YSYEKL. The CDR3 DNA reads as TGCGCCAGCAGCCAAGGGCCCCAGCGGGGAGCAGGAGATACGCAGTATTTT. This codes for CASSQGPQRGAGDTQYF.

The V call is TRBV6-5, the J call TRBJ2-3; TRBD2 matches 7 bases. V was clipped by 8 bases and J by 4 bases; unmatched bases: 3. Germline loops: CDR1 MNHEY, CDR2 SVGAGI. The CDR3 length is 12 residues. The CDR3: CASGRGADTQYF. As DNA, the CDR3 is TGTGCCAGCGGTCGGGGGGCAGATACGCAGTATTTT.

The J gene is TRBJ2-1, the V gene TRBV10-3; the D gene is possibly TRBD2 (5 bases). The CDR3 sequence is 15 residues long. Germline V gene data show CDR1 as ENHRY and CDR2 as SYGVKD. With 2 bases removed from V and 8 bases from J, the gap between germline ends came to 16 bases. The CDR3 reads CAISETPNGVDEQFF. The DNA for the CDR3 is TGTGCCATCAGTGAGACCCCAAACGGGGTGGATGAGCAGTTCTTC.

The rearrangement links TRBV28 to TRBJ1-5, with D tentatively TRBD1 (6 bases). The CDR3 extends over 15 amino acids. The germline CDR1 and CDR2 sequences are MDHEN and SYDVKM. Trimming cost V 5 bases and J 3 bases, with 14 bases left between them. For the CDR3, the DNA is TGTGCCAGCAGTCTTCTTAGGGGGTCCAATCAGCCCCAGCATTTT. It codes for CASSLLRGSNQPQHF.

The CDR3 sequence: CASSQETGGGEQFF. As DNA, the CDR3 is TGTGCCAGCTCGCAAGAGACAGGGGGCGGTGAGCAGTTCTTC. This chain uses TRBV18 with TRBJ2-1, with 10 nucleotides matching TRBD1. J was trimmed by 9 bases and V by 6 bases; bases with no gene match: 8. Germline V lookup: CDR1 KGHSH, CDR2 LQKENI. The CDR3 loop spans 14 amino acids. The variable domain in full, with the rest retrieved from reference TRBV18 and TRBJ2-1, is NAGVMQNPRHLVRRRGQEARLRCSPMKGHSHVYWYRQLPEEGLKFMVYLQKENIIDESGMPKERFSAEFPKEGPSILRIQQVVRGDSAAYFCASSQETGGGEQFFGPGTRLTVL.

V gene TRBV27 combines with J gene TRBJ2-1, with TRBD2 identical over 12 bases. J gave up 10 bases and V 5 bases, and 12 bases lay outside the gene matches. Germline loops: CDR1 MNHEY, CDR2 SMNVEV (reference sequence). The CDR3 runs to 16 residues. CDR3 amino acids: CASSPRMTSGSSEQFF. For the CDR3, the DNA is TGTGCCAGCAGTCCGCGTATGACTAGCGGGAGTTCGGAGCAGTTCTTC.